This T cell receptor (beta chain) was identified during a study of blood T cell repertoires in COVID-19. Study-level information: The analysed material was cDNA or gDNA that came from T cells, B-cell-depleted T cells, or PBMCs.

In the original processing: The assay estimated nucleated cells by amplifying reference gene primers. TCRdb keeps only in-frame clones here, not all; method: immunoSEQ multiplex PCR. That table supplies the V and J calls and clone size; D and trimming were determined from the DNA. The table lists about 300,000 clones, around 84% of them singletons. The CDR3 is made up of 18 amino acids. With 0 bases clipped from V and 2 bases from J, the junction kept 8 bases outside the gene matches. Per the germline V gene, CDR1 is SGHRS and CDR2 is YFSETQ. Seattle patient enrollment occurred during active infection, with longitudinal follow-up thereafter.

The rearrangement links TRBV5-1 to TRBJ2-6, with TRBD2 matching 7 bases. The specimen sequenced was peripheral blood. This sequence was found in a human donor with COVID-19, enrolled during active disease. The donor label of this sample is uncertain. As DNA, the CDR3 is TGCGCCAGCAGCTTGGAAGCGGGAATACAGCCTGGGGCCAACGTCCTGACTTTC. Its protein is CASSLEAGIQPGANVLTF.